This TCR beta chain was recorded in a study of OX40 agonist ivuxolimab in advanced cancers. Study-level background: Dose-escalation patients had hepatocellular carcinoma, melanoma, renal cell or head and neck cancer. Overall study findings and caveats: Antigen targets of the expanded peripheral T cells went undetermined.

There are 12 residues in the CDR3. CDR1 SNHLY and CDR2 FYNNEI come from the germline V gene. Trimming removed 7 bases from V and 9 bases from J, with 13 bases in between. Turning to this clone: Antigen specificity is unknown.

Sequenced by immunoSEQ multiplex PCR; TCRdb stores in-frame clones only, minus some. The table lists some 64,000 clones, roughly 87% of them singletons. The chain employs TRBV2 and TRBJ1-3; unclear D gene. This sequence originates from an adult with an advanced solid tumor such as melanoma, head and neck, liver or kidney cancer. This sample comprised CD4+ or CD8+ T cells sorted from blood, obtained in a trial of the OX40 agonist ivuxolimab. This chain's CDR3 is CASNKDVGTIYF. CDR3 DNA: TGTGCCAGCAATAAGGACGTTGGCACCATATATTTT. The full variable domain, with the rest looked up from reference TRBV2 and TRBJ1-3, is EPEVTQTPSHQVTQMGQEVILRCVPISNHLYFYWYRQILGQKVEFLVSFYNNEISEKSEIFDDQFSVERPDGSNFTLKIRSTKLEDSAMYFCASNKDVGTIYFGEGSWLTVV.